This T cell receptor (beta chain) stems from a study of post-analysis software for immune sequencing data. The CDR3 length is 14 residues. Unmatched junction bases numbered 13, after V lost 5 bases and J lost 13 bases. Study results and caveats: Controls had lower frequencies than patients of roughly five TRBV segments, which included TRBV5-6, TRBV5-1 and TRBV20-1.

This clonotype was found a few times. What it binds is unknown. TCR beta cDNA libraries included unique molecular identifiers. Input of roughly 0.9 to 11 million T cells yielded 500,000 to 650,000 cDNA molecules. TCRdb reprocessed the PCR reads with MiXCR, giving one entry per CDR3 protein. The sample records roughly 580,000 distinct CDR3 sequences, around 40% being singletons. Input material: blood. The clonotype originates from a girl between 5 and 17 years old with multiple sclerosis. V and J are TRBV12-3 or TRBV12-4 and TRBJ2-4, with TRBD1 matching over 8 bases. The DNA of the CDR3 is TGTGCCAGCAGTGCCCGACAGGGGCTGACAGAGCAGTACTTC. Translated: CASSARQGLTEQYF.